The 5 T cell receptor beta chains presented below share a single source sample, sequenced in a study of identifying expanded T cells in peripheral blood. This table comes from immunoSEQ multiplex PCR, and its TCRdb copy is limited to in-frame clones, with some not included. The table includes around 120,000 clones, 65% to 90% detected once. Specimen: blood. These receptors were collected from a person between 18 and 75 years old in good health.

The chain uses TRBV19 and TRBJ2-3; TRBD1 agrees at 8 bases. CDR1 and CDR2 from the germline V gene are LNHDA and SQIVND (reference sequence). V shed 6 bases, J shed 3 bases, and the junction held 8 bases outside the gene matches. This CDR3 has 15 residues. In DNA form, the CDR3 reads TGTGCCAGTAGCGACACAGGGGGGCGGACAGATACGCAGTATTTT. Translation: CASSDTGGRTDTQYF.

This clone has just one count. This chain uses TRBV13 with TRBJ1-1; D is ambiguous. Germline CDR1 is PRHDT and CDR2 is FYEKMQ (reference sequence). Trimming took off 6 bases at V and 4 bases at J, with 12 bases between the two ends. The CDR3 loop spans 13 amino acids. CDR3 amino acids: CASSTKPSTEAFF. The CDR3 DNA follows: TGTGCCAGCAGTACCAAGCCCAGCACTGAAGCTTTCTTT.

CDR3 in amino acids: CASSPDRDRLHF. The CDR3 DNA is TGTGCCAGCAGCCCGGACAGGGATCGACTCCACTTT. The chain has TRBV6-6 and TRBJ1-6; TRBD1 matches at 8 bases. Trimming took 6 bases from V and 16 from J; bases not matched to a gene: 8. From germline, CDR1 is MNHNY and CDR2 SVGAGI (reference sequence). The CDR3 runs 12 residues.

As regards this clone: Other DNA sequences of this sample code for an identical CDR3. The J gene is TRBJ2-5, the V gene TRBV7-2, with D unclear. CDR1 SGHTA and CDR2 FQGNSA come from the germline V gene. Trimming took off 0 bases at V and 4 bases at J, with 6 bases between the two ends. This CDR3 has 13 residues. CDR3 bases: TGTGCCAGCAGCTTAGCAGGGCGAGAGACCCAGTACTTC. The encoded protein is CASSLAGRETQYF.

The chain uses TRBV6-1 and TRBJ1-1, with D possibly TRBD1 on 5 matching bases. Trimming cost V 1 base and J 1 base, with 19 bases left between them. Germline-derived CDR1 and CDR2 are MNHNS and SASEGT. The CDR3 contains 18 residues. The CDR3, as DNA: TGTGCCAGCAGTGAAGGATCTGGCAGGGAGGGCCCGAACACTGAAGCTTTCTTT. It yields the protein CASSEGSGREGPNTEAFF.